A single sample gave rise to the 23 T cell receptor beta chains below, sequenced in a study of blood T cell repertoires in COVID-19. Measured with immunoSEQ multiplex PCR; TCRdb has only the in-frame clones, and not every one. The sample holds about 40,000 clones; around 90% are singletons and the top ten take around 9.6%. The sequencing sample was made of peripheral blood. The receptors originated from a woman older than 75 with active COVID-19.

This clone has only a few counts. The chain has TRBV30 and TRBJ1-6; D is uncertain. Germline loops: CDR1 GTSNPN, CDR2 SVGIG (reference sequence). V was cut by 3 bases and J by 2 bases, with 11 bases left in between. The CDR3 has 15 amino acids. CDR3 region: CAWSITTTYNSPLHF. The CDR3 bases are TGTGCCTGGAGCATTACGACAACCTATAATTCACCCCTCCACTTT.

This clone was observed a single time. The genes are TRBV28 and TRBJ1-1; 8 bases are shared with TRBD1. CDR1 MDHEN and CDR2 SYDVKM come from the germline V gene. After removal of 6 bases from V and 3 bases from J, the junction contained 3 bases not matched to a gene. The CDR3 extends over 13 amino acids. CDR3 DNA sequence: TGTGCCAGCAGCCGGGACAGGTACACTGAAGCTTTCTTT. It codes for CASSRDRYTEAFF.

V gene TRBV15 combines with J gene TRBJ1-1; possibly TRBD1 for D (5 bases). This CDR3 region has 14 residues. Trimming took 6 bases from V and 0 from J, leaving 11 bases between them. Looked up from germline, CDR1 is LNHNV and CDR2 is YYDKDF (reference sequence). In DNA, the CDR3 is TGTGCCACCAGACAGGTCCTCATGAACACTGAAGCTTTCTTT. This gives the protein CATRQVLMNTEAFF.

This rearrangement joins TRBV3-1 (or the pseudogene TRBV3-2) to TRBJ2-1; 13 nucleotides line up with TRBD2. The CDR3 consists of 18 residues. Germline V gene sequence: CDR1 LGHDT, CDR2 YNNKEL (reference sequence). The V and J ends lost 0 bases and 5 bases, in that order; junction bases with no gene match: 7. CDR3: CASSQERTSGGNDNEQFF. The CDR3 nucleotides are TGTGCCAGCAGCCAAGAGAGGACTAGCGGGGGCAACGACAATGAGCAGTTCTTC.

The J gene is TRBJ2-1, the V gene TRBV19; a weak D match, TRBD1 (5 bases). This CDR3 is built from 15 residues. Per germline, CDR1 LNHDA and CDR2 SQIVND (reference sequence). Trimming shortened V by 2 bases and J by 12 bases, and 20 bases separated the two germline ends. The chain's CDR3 is CASSITPGREGGQFF. The CDR3 DNA follows: TGTGCCAGTAGTATAACCCCTGGCAGGGAAGGTGGGCAGTTCTTC. The whole variable domain, filled in from reference TRBV19 and TRBJ2-1, reads DGGITQSPKYLFRKEGQNVTLSCEQNLNHDAMYWYRQDPGQGLRLIYYSQIVNDFQKGDIAEGYSVSREKKESFPLTVTSAQKNPTAFYLCASSITPGREGGQFFGPGTRLTVL.

The chain combines TRBV28 with TRBJ2-2; tentative D call: TRBD1 (5 bases). Between the trimmed V and J ends, which lost 6 bases and 1 base, there was a span of 9 bases. CDR1 is MDHEN, CDR2 SYDVKM, per germline. The CDR3 has 14 amino acids. The CDR3 DNA sequence: TGTGCCAGCAGATTAGGACAGAACACCGGGGAGCTGTTTTTT. It translates to CASRLGQNTGELFF.

The genes are TRBV28 and TRBJ1-1; 7 bases match TRBD1. The CDR3 contains 16 residues. Germline V gene sequence: CDR1 MDHEN, CDR2 SYDVKM. Losses at the gene ends were 5 bases for V and 0 bases for J; bases not matched to a gene: 9. The CDR3 here is CASSAWTGVMNTEAFF. As DNA, the CDR3 is TGTGCCAGCAGTGCATGGACAGGAGTTATGAACACTGAAGCTTTCTTT.

The V call is TRBV28, the J call TRBJ1-5; D not resolved. The CDR3 has 15 residues. V lost 6 bases and J 2 bases, leaving 14 bases between the germline ends. Germline lookup yields CDR1 MDHEN and CDR2 SYDVKM. The CDR3 sequence: CASRQGGRRNQPQHF. The CDR3 region has the DNA TGTGCCAGCAGGCAAGGCGGCAGACGCAATCAGCCCCAGCATTTT. The variable domain in full, with the rest retrieved from reference TRBV28 and TRBJ1-5, is DVKVTQSSRYLVKRTGEKVFLECVQDMDHENMFWYRQDPGLGLRLIYFSYDVKMKEKGDIPEGYSVSREKKERFSLILESASTNQTSMYLCASRQGGRRNQPQHFGDGTRLSIL.

This clone has just a few counts. V usage is TRBV5-1 and J usage is TRBJ2-5, with 8 bases matching TRBD2. V gave up 4 bases and J gave up 5 bases; unmatched junction bases: 7. Germline loops: CDR1 SGHRS, CDR2 YFSETQ. There are 14 residues in the CDR3. The CDR3 coding sequence is TGCGCCAGCAGCATAGGACTAGCCGGGGAGACCCAGTACTTC. Its protein product is CASSIGLAGETQYF.

The chain employs TRBV7-2 and TRBJ2-2, with D tentatively TRBD1 (5 bases). Germline values: CDR1 SGHTA, CDR2 FQGNSA. The CDR3 contains 15 residues. The V gene lost 4 bases and the J gene lost 9 bases, with 18 bases spanning the gap. The CDR3 here is CASSSRQGGNRELFF. The CDR3 nucleotides are TGTGCCAGCAGCTCCCGGCAGGGTGGGAACCGGGAGCTGTTTTTT.

This clone turned up a few times. J is TRBJ2-3 and V is TRBV5-1, with D possibly matching TRBD2 (5 bases). Trimming removed 6 bases from V and 3 bases from J, with 17 bases in between. The germline gives CDR1 SGHRS, CDR2 YFSETQ. The CDR3 totals 15 residues. The CDR3: CASTGVTPDTDTQYF. The CDR3 bases are TGCGCCAGCACCGGGGTAACCCCCGATACAGATACGCAGTATTTT.

The chain carries TRBV9 and TRBJ2-1; 8 bases line up with TRBD2. Germline V gene lookup returns CDR1 SGDLS and CDR2 YYNGEE. This CDR3 has 16 amino acids. J lost 7 bases, V lost 4 bases, and 13 bases had no gene match. CDR3 sequence reads: CASSTRAGTSGNEQFF. The CDR3 DNA sequence: TGTGCCAGCAGCACCCGTGCCGGGACTAGTGGGAATGAGCAGTTCTTC. The full variable domain, its missing parts supplied by reference TRBV9 and TRBJ2-1, is DSGVTQTPKHLITATGQRVTLRCSPRSGDLSVYWYQQSLDQGLQFLIQYYNGEERAKGNILERFSAQQFPDLHSELNLSSLELGDSALYFCASSTRAGTSGNEQFFGPGTRLTVL.

V is TRBV7-3 and J is TRBJ2-3; 8 nucleotides line up with TRBD2. This CDR3 contains 14 residues. CDR1 is SGHTA and CDR2 is FQGTGA in the germline V gene. Losses at the gene ends were 6 bases for V and 4 bases for J; bases not matched to a gene: 6. The CDR3 reads CASSQTGGPDTQYF. The DNA for the CDR3 is TGTGCCAGCAGTCAGACGGGGGGGCCAGATACGCAGTATTTT.

The rearrangement links TRBV7-3 to TRBJ2-3; TRBD2 matches 8 bases. The junction had 7 bases not matched to a gene; V was cut back by 4 bases and J by 1 base. Germline lookup yields CDR1 SGHTA and CDR2 FQGTGA. The CDR3 has 16 residues. This chain's CDR3 is CASSSRGGLGTDTQYF. The CDR3 region has the DNA TGTGCCAGCAGCTCTCGGGGGGGCCTCGGCACAGATACGCAGTATTTT.

The rearrangement links TRBV6-2 or TRBV6-3 to TRBJ2-1; D perhaps matches TRBD2 (7 bases). This CDR3 has 19 residues. Per germline, CDR1 MNHEY and CDR2 SVGEGT. V lost 2 bases, J lost 8 bases, and 28 bases lay in between. The CDR3 sequence is CASSYAPFSAGAQGHEQFF. CDR3 DNA: TGTGCCAGCAGTTACGCCCCCTTTTCGGCGGGGGCCCAGGGGCATGAGCAGTTCTTC.

This CDR3 is CASSPDGLAGDRLNTGELFF. The CDR3 DNA follows: TGCGCCAGCAGCCCAGACGGACTAGCGGGGGACCGACTTAACACCGGGGAGCTGTTTTTT. The rearrangement links TRBV4-3 to TRBJ2-2, with 13 bases matching TRBD2. CDR1 and CDR2 from the germline V gene are LGHNA and YSLEER. V gave up 4 bases and J gave up 2 bases; unmatched junction bases: 13. CDR3 size: 20 residues.

The V call is TRBV9, the J call TRBJ2-3; 8 positions agree with TRBD2. J lost 2 bases, V lost 5 bases, and 10 bases had no gene match. The V gene's germline CDR1 is SGDLS and CDR2 YYNGEE. The CDR3 has 16 residues. The CDR3 DNA follows: TGTGCCAGCAGTCCTGTGGGCGGGGGGAACACAGATACGCAGTATTTT. Its translation: CASSPVGGGNTDTQYF.

This clone was seen only once. The chain links TRBV5-4 to TRBJ2-5; a possible D gene is TRBD1 (5 bases). From germline, CDR1 is SGHNT and CDR2 YYREEE (reference sequence). The CDR3 spans 13 residues. V was trimmed by 4 bases and J by 5 bases, leaving 12 bases between them. This CDR3 reads CASSTGQGETQYF. DNA for the CDR3: TGTGCCAGCAGCACCGGACAAGGGGAGACCCAGTACTTC.

The gene calls are TRBV20-1 and TRBJ2-5; D possibly corresponds to TRBD2 (5 bases). In germline, CDR1 is DFQATT, CDR2 SNEGSKA (reference sequence). The CDR3 sequence is 13 residues long. The V end was cut by 3 bases, the J end by 0 bases, with 8 bases between. CDR3 residues: CSASSGYQETQYF. Written as DNA, the CDR3 is TGCAGTGCTAGTTCGGGGTACCAAGAGACCCAGTACTTC.

This sequence joins TRBV18 and TRBJ2-3; 12 bases match TRBD2. Losses at the gene ends were 6 bases for V and 3 bases for J; bases not matched to a gene: 10. Germline loops: CDR1 KGHSH, CDR2 LQKENI. This CDR3 region has 17 residues. The CDR3 is CASSRETTSGGTDTQYF. The CDR3 nucleotides read TGTGCCAGCTCCCGAGAGACCACTAGCGGGGGGACAGATACGCAGTATTTT. Drawing the rest from reference TRBV18 and TRBJ2-3, the complete variable domain is NAGVMQNPRHLVRRRGQEARLRCSPMKGHSHVYWYRQLPEEGLKFMVYLQKENIIDESGMPKERFSAEFPKEGPSILRIQQVVRGDSAAYFCASSRETTSGGTDTQYFGPGTRLTVL.

The J gene is TRBJ1-5, the V gene TRBV7-2; D perhaps matches TRBD1 (5 bases). The CDR3 sequence is 18 residues long. Trimming took 5 bases from V and 0 from J, leaving 20 bases between them. Germline CDR1 SGHTA, CDR2 FQGNSA. The CDR3 here is CASSQTQGGPHSNQPQHF. CDR3 DNA: TGTGCCAGCAGCCAGACTCAGGGTGGGCCTCATAGCAATCAGCCCCAGCATTTT.

The chain carries TRBV7-2 and TRBJ1-1; the D gene is possibly TRBD1 (5 bases). The V and J ends lost 5 bases and 1 base respectively, with 11 bases between them. The CDR3 contains 14 residues. Germline lookup yields CDR1 SGHTA and CDR2 FQGNSA. CDR3 in DNA: TGTGCCAGCAGCCCGACAGAGCCGAACACTGAAGCTTTCTTT. Translated: CASSPTEPNTEAFF. Together with reference TRBV7-2 and TRBJ1-1, the CDR3 gives the full variable domain: GAGVSQSPSNKVTEKGKDVELRCDPISGHTALYWYRQSLGQGLEFLIYFQGNSAPDKSGLPSDRFSAERTGGSVSTLTIQRTQQEDSAVYLCASSPTEPNTEAFFGQGTRLTVV.

DNA for the CDR3: TGTGCCGCCCGGGGGGACACTGAAGCTTTCTTT. It encodes CAARGDTEAFF. The chain employs TRBV19 and TRBJ1-1, with D perhaps TRBD1 (5 bases). The CDR3 is 11 residues long. Germline CDR1 is LNHDA and CDR2 is SQIVND (reference sequence). Deletions cut 11 bases from V and 3 bases from J, with 10 bases between.